This T cell receptor (delta chain) originates from a study of delta chains in infants with herpesvirus infections. PBMC RNA was reverse transcribed using gamma-chain- and delta-chain-specific primers. TCRdb re-processed the RT-PCR reads using CATT. The sample records approximately 2,500 delta-chain clones, 38% being singletons. This clone came up a few times. The CDR3 totals 20 residues. V was clipped by 1 base and J by 2 bases; unmatched bases: 16. Germline CDR1 TSWWSYY, CDR2 QGS. This clonotype was sampled from a human donor who was a Ugandan infant, either HIV-exposed or HIV-unexposed (not recorded which). This chain joins TRDV1 and TRDJ1; 10 nucleotides line up with TRDD3. Sample: peripheral blood, taken at time point 4 of longitudinal follow-up. CDR3 in amino acids: CALGEHLTYPYWGITDKLIF. In DNA form, the CDR3 reads TGTGCTCTTGGGGAACACCTTACCTACCCGTACTGGGGGATTACCGATAAACTCATCTTT.